This T cell receptor (beta chain) was sequenced during a study of vaccination effects on CD4 cells after COVID-19. The study's findings and limits: Pronounced clonal contraction occurred in clones induced by infection and by vaccine late after vaccination.

About this clone itself: Its cognate antigen is unknown.

Measured with immunoSEQ multiplex PCR; TCRdb has only the in-frame clones, and not every one. The profile shows about 38,000 clones, roughly 70% of them singletons. Before sequencing took place, the ViraFEST assay used viral peptide pools to expand antigen-specific CD4+ T cells. Subsequent to 10 days of culture, CD4+ T cells were isolated. Nucleocapsid antibody tests were negative, and the vaccine recipients had no prior SARS-CoV-2 infection. After approximately 2 million PBMC were placed in each well, they were cultured with 10 IU/ml IL-2 and roughly 10 ug/ml peptides. Half the medium was swapped for IL-2 medium on days 3 and 7. CDR3 length equals 13 residues. Germline-derived CDR1 and CDR2 are SNHLY and FYNNEI. The junction had 5 bases not matched to a gene; V was cut back by 6 bases and J by 3 bases.

This clonotype was sampled from a human donor who received a COVID-19 vaccine. The chain links TRBV2 to TRBJ2-7, with TRBD1 identical over 7 bases. The sample was CD4+ T cells from PBMCs cultured with SARS-CoV-2 spike peptides, taken before COVID-19 vaccination. CDR3 bases: TGTGCCAGCAGACAGGGGCCCAGCTACGAGCAGTACTTC. Translation gives CASRQGPSYEQYF.